One and the same sample provided the 18 T cell receptor beta chains below, sequenced in a study of blood T cell repertoires in COVID-19. Measured with immunoSEQ multiplex PCR; TCRdb has only the in-frame clones, and not every one. The sample lists about 70,000 clones; over 70% were seen once. The sequenced sample consisted of peripheral blood. The receptors shown here come from a human donor in a cohort sampled during active COVID-19.

This rearrangement joins TRBV7-2 to TRBJ1-1; D perhaps matches TRBD1 (6 bases). The germline V gene encodes CDR1 SGHTA and CDR2 FQGNSA. V shed 2 bases and J shed 1 base, with 17 bases lying between them. The CDR3 loop spans 17 amino acids. In DNA form, the CDR3 reads TGTGCCAGCAGCTTAAGGGTAGGGGGGGCGACGAACACTGAAGCTTTCTTT. This translates into CASSLRVGGATNTEAFF.

The chain carries TRBV28 and TRBJ1-3, with 7 nucleotides matching TRBD1. The J segment lost 2 bases and the V segment lost 6 bases, leaving 10 bases of the junction unmatched. The CDR3 has 16 residues. Germline V gene sequence: CDR1 MDHEN, CDR2 SYDVKM. The CDR3 region has the DNA TGTGCCAGCAGGGCGGGACAGTTTAACCCTGGAAACACCATATATTTT. Protein product: CASRAGQFNPGNTIYF. Combining the CDR3 with reference TRBV28 and TRBJ1-3 gives the whole variable domain DVKVTQSSRYLVKRTGEKVFLECVQDMDHENMFWYRQDPGLGLRLIYFSYDVKMKEKGDIPEGYSVSREKKERFSLILESASTNQTSMYLCASRAGQFNPGNTIYFGEGSWLTVV.

CDR3 sequence: CASSPPRGGTDTQYF. In DNA form, the CDR3 reads TGCGCCAGCTCGCCCCCGCGGGGGGGCACAGATACGCAGTATTTT. The gene calls are TRBV5-1 and TRBJ2-3; 8 bases fit TRBD2. CDR1 and CDR2 from the germline V gene are SGHRS and YFSETQ. V was clipped by 7 bases and J by 1 base; unmatched bases: 8. CDR3 length: 15 residues.

The chain carries TRBV11-3 and TRBJ1-1; D is possibly TRBD1 (6 bases). The CDR3 covers 15 residues. CDR1 and CDR2 (germline): SGHNT, YENEEA. With 4 bases removed from V and 5 bases from J, the gap between germline ends came to 17 bases. Here the CDR3 reads CASSYSQGRGTEAFF. The CDR3 DNA reads as TGTGCCAGCAGCTACTCCCAGGGGAGGGGAACTGAAGCTTTCTTT.

This chain uses TRBV5-6 with TRBJ2-7; D is possibly TRBD1 (7 bases). Germline V gives CDR1 SGHDT, CDR2 YYEEEE. The CDR3 is made up of 13 amino acids. Trimming cost V 1 base and J 5 bases, with 10 bases left between them. The CDR3 here is CASSLQGGHEQYF. For the CDR3, the DNA is TGTGCCAGCAGCTTGCAGGGGGGACACGAGCAGTACTTC.

The chain has TRBV24-1 and TRBJ1-5; D remains ambiguous. The V and J ends lost 4 bases and 0 bases respectively, with 12 bases between them. Germline CDR1 reads KGHDR; CDR2 reads SFDVKD. The CDR3 is 16 amino acids. DNA for the CDR3: TGTGCCACCAGTGAGTACGGGAGTTATAGCAATCAGCCCCAGCATTTT. Translating gives CATSEYGSYSNQPQHF.

V and J are TRBV30 and TRBJ1-3; D is unclear. V dropped 4 bases and J dropped 1 base, with 17 bases sitting between them. The CDR3 has 16 amino acids. Germline values: CDR1 GTSNPN, CDR2 SVGIG (reference sequence). DNA for the CDR3: TGTGCCTGGAACCTTAACGAACGAGCATCTGGAAACACCATATATTTT. It specifies CAWNLNERASGNTIYF.

The chain recombines TRBV29-1 with TRBJ1-1, with D maybe TRBD1 (5 bases). The CDR3 covers 13 residues. Trimming pared 6 bases from V and 5 bases from J, leaving 16 bases between. Germline CDR1 reads SQVTM; CDR2 reads ANQGSEA. Written as DNA, the CDR3 is TGCAGCGTGTCTAGGGACTTGGAGACTGAAGCTTTCTTT. Translation gives CSVSRDLETEAFF.

The V and J genes are TRBV11-1 and TRBJ2-1; TRBD1 agrees at 7 bases. The CDR3 runs 14 residues. V was pared by 6 bases and J by 1 base, with 3 bases of the junction left unmatched. Germline V lookup: CDR1 SGHAT, CDR2 FQDESV (reference sequence). CDR3 DNA sequence: TGTGCCAGCAGTCCGACAGGGTCCTACAATGAGCAGTTCTTC. This sequence encodes CASSPTGSYNEQFF.

V and J are TRBV4-1 and TRBJ2-5, with 8 nucleotides matching TRBD2. This CDR3 contains 17 residues. In germline, CDR1 is MGHRA, CDR2 YSYEKL. Trimming took 6 bases from V and 5 from J; bases not matched to a gene: 17. CDR3 sequence (DNA): TGCGCCAGCAGTTATCATGGGGGCGGGGGGCCCCGGGAGACCCAGTACTTC. It yields the protein CASSYHGGGGPRETQYF.

With regard to this clone: This sample includes further DNA sequences coding for the same CDR3. The chain couples TRBV18 to TRBJ2-7; no clear D gene. V gave up 3 bases and J gave up 0 bases, with 9 bases separating them. Germline assignment: CDR1 KGHSH and CDR2 LQKENI. The length of the CDR3 is 14 residues. CDR3 protein: CASSPETGSYEQYF. The CDR3 DNA follows: TGTGCCAGCTCACCGGAGACTGGCTCCTACGAGCAGTACTTC.

This chain uses TRBV24-1 with TRBJ1-4; D call uncertain. This CDR3 contains 16 residues. Germline V gene lookup returns CDR1 KGHDR and CDR2 SFDVKD. V was shortened by 3 bases and J by 8 bases, with 18 bases between the two germline ends. The CDR3 is CATSDPAPAGGEKLFF. Written as DNA, the CDR3 is TGTGCCACCAGTGATCCCGCTCCGGCGGGCGGCGAAAAACTGTTTTTT.

The chain links TRBV28 to TRBJ2-7; 7 bases fit TRBD1. Germline assignment: CDR1 MDHEN and CDR2 SYDVKM. Germline trimming cut 7 bases from V and 2 bases from J; bases unmatched to any gene: 11. The CDR3 is made up of 15 amino acids. The CDR3 bases are TGTGCCAGCATTTCCGGGACAGCCTTACCCTACGAGCAGTACTTC. Translating it yields CASISGTALPYEQYF.

The chain combines TRBV7-8 with TRBJ1-5; TRBD1 agrees at 9 bases. The length of the CDR3 is 14 residues. Germline values: CDR1 SGHVS, CDR2 FQNEAQ. V was clipped by 6 bases and J by 6 bases; unmatched bases: 6. CDR3 sequence (DNA): TGTGCCAGCAGATCCACAGGGGGCGGTCAGCCCCAGCATTTT. Translated: CASRSTGGGQPQHF.

This clone was observed a handful of times. This chain uses TRBV3-1 (or the pseudogene TRBV3-2) with TRBJ2-7, with D perhaps matching TRBD1 (6 bases). CDR1 and CDR2 from the germline V gene are LGHDT and YNNKEL (reference sequence). There are 15 residues in the CDR3. V lost 4 bases and J lost 2, with 15 bases in between. CDR3 loop: CASSRGGYQPYEQYF. CDR3 nucleotide sequence: TGTGCCAGCAGCCGAGGGGGATACCAACCCTACGAGCAGTACTTC.

The chain uses TRBV16 and TRBJ1-5; D perhaps matches TRBD1 (6 bases). The V gene's germline CDR1 is KGHSY and CDR2 FQNENV. The V gene lost 1 base and the J gene lost 2 bases, with 9 bases spanning the gap. The CDR3 sequence is 15 residues long. CDR3 in DNA: TGTGCCAGCAGCCAATTTTCAGGGGGCAATCAGCCCCAGCATTTT. It encodes CASSQFSGGNQPQHF.

The chain recombines TRBV30 with TRBJ1-5; TRBD1 matches 7 bases. The germline V gene has CDR1 GTSNPN and CDR2 SVGIG (reference sequence). The CDR3 spans 15 residues. V shed 5 bases and J 7 bases; nucleotides not matched to a gene: 14. Here the CDR3 reads CAWGPGQMSSQPQHF. The CDR3 nucleotides read TGTGCCTGGGGGCCGGGACAGATGTCGAGCCAGCCCCAGCATTTT. Based on the CDR3 plus reference TRBV30 and TRBJ1-5, the full variable domain is SQTIHQWPATLVQPVGSPLSLECTVEGTSNPNLYWYRQAAGRGLQLLFYSVGIGQISSEVPQNLSASRPQDRQFILSSKKLLLSDSGFYLCAWGPGQMSSQPQHFGDGTRLSIL.

The chain has TRBV2 and TRBJ2-3, with 7 bases lining up with TRBD2. The CDR3 has 16 amino acids. CDR1 SNHLY and CDR2 FYNNEI come from the germline V gene. The junction had 7 bases not matched to a gene; V was cut back by 3 bases and J by 1 base. CDR3 region: CASSEFLAAGTDTQYF. CDR3 nucleotide sequence: TGTGCCAGCAGTGAGTTTCTAGCGGCTGGCACAGATACGCAGTATTTT.